This TCR beta chain was sequenced in a study of patients and donors after allogeneic stem cell transplantation. This clonotype showed up just a few times. TCRdb re-called the RT-PCR reads with MiXCR, one entry per CDR3 protein. The sample lists some 880,000 distinct CDR3 sequences, approximately 19% occurring once. V lost 2 bases and J 12 bases, leaving 22 bases between the germline ends. The germline gives CDR1 KGHSH, CDR2 LQKENI. The CDR3 extends over 15 amino acids. Specimen: blood, either unsorted or a sorted T cell fraction (not recorded which). This rearrangement joins TRBV18 to TRBJ1-1; the D is unclear. This TCR was recovered from a human donor who was either an allogeneic HSCT recipient or a stem cell or donor lymphocyte infusion donor (not recorded which). It is not recorded whose cells these are; they may come from a transplant donor. The CDR3 spells CASSPLMFEEIRTFF. CDR3 DNA sequence: TGTGCCAGCTCACCATTGATGTTCGAGGAGATAAGAACTTTCTTT.